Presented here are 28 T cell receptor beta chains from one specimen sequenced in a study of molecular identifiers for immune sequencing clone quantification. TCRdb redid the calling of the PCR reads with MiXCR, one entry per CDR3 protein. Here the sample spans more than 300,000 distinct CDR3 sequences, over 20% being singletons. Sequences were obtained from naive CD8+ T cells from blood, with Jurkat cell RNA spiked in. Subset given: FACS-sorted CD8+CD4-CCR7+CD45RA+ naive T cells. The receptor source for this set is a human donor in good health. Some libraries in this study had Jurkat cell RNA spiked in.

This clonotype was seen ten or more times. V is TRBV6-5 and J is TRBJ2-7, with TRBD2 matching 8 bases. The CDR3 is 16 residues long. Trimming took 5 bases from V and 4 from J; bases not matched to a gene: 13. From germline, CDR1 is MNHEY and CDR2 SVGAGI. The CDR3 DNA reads TGTGCCAGCAGTCCTCTCCCCCGACTAGCGCTGTACGAGCAGTACTTC. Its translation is CASSPLPRLALYEQYF.

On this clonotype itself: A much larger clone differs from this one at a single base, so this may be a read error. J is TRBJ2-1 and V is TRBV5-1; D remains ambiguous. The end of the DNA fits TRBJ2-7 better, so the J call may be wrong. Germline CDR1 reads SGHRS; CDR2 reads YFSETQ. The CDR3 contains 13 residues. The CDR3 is CASAAVSYNEQYF. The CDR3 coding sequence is TGCGCCAGCGCGGCCGTCTCCTACAATGAGCAGTACTTC.

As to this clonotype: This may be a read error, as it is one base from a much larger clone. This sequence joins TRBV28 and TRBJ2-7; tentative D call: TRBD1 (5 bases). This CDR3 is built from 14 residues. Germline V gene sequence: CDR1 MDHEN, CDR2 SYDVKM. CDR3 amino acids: CANSFPPGIYEQYF. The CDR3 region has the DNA TGTGCCAACAGTTTCCCGCCAGGGATCTACGAGCAGTACTTC.

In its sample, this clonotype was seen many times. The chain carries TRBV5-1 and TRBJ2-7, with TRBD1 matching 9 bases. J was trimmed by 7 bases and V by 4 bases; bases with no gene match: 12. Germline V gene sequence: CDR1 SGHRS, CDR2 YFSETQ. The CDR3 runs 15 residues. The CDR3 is CASSLTGTGLTEQYF. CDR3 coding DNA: TGCGCCAGCAGCCTAACCGGGACAGGGCTTACTGAGCAGTACTTC.

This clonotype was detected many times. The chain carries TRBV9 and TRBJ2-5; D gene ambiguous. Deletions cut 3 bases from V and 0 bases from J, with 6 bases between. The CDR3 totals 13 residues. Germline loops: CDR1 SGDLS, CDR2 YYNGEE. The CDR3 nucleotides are TGTGCCAGCAGCGACCGGTACCAAGAGACCCAGTACTTC. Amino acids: CASSDRYQETQYF.

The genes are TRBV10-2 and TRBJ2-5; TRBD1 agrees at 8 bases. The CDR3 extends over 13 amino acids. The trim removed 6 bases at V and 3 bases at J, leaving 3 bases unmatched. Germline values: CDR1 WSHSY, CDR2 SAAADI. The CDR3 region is CASRLTGEETQYF. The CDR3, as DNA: TGCGCCAGCAGGTTGACAGGGGAAGAGACCCAGTACTTC.

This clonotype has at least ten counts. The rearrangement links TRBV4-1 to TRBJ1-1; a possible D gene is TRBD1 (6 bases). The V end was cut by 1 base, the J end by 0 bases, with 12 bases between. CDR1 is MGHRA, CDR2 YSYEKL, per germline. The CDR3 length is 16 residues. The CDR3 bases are TGCGCCAGCAGCCAAGGGGGGGGCGCGGTGAACACTGAAGCTTTCTTT. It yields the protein CASSQGGGAVNTEAFF.

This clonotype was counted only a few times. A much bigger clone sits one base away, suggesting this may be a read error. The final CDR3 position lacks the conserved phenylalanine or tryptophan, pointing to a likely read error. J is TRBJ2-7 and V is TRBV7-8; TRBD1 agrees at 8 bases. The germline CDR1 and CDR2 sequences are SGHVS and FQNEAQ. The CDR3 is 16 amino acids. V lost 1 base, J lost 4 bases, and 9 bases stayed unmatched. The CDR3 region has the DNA TGTGCCAGCAGCTTAGAGTCGGGGACAGGTCTTTACGAGCAGTACCTC. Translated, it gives CASSLESGTGLYEQYL.

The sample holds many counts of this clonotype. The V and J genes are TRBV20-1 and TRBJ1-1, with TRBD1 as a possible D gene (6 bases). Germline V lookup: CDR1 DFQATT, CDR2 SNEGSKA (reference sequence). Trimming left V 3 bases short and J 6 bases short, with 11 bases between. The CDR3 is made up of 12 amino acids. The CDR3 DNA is TGCAGTGCTAGTGAAACAGGGCCTGAAGCTTTCTTT. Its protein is CSASETGPEAFF.

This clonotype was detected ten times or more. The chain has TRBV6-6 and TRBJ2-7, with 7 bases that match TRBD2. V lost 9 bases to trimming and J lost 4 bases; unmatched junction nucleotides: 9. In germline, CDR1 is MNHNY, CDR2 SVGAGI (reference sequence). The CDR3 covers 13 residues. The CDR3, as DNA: TGTGCCAGTTCCGGGACTACCGCTTACGAGCAGTACTTC. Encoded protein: CASSGTTAYEQYF.

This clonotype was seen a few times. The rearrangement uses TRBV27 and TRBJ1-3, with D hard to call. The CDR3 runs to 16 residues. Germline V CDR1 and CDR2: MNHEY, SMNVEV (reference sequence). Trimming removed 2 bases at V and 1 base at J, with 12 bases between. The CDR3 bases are TGTGCCAGCAGTTTACGCCCGCTGGGGTCTGGAAACACCATATATTTT. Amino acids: CASSLRPLGSGNTIYF.

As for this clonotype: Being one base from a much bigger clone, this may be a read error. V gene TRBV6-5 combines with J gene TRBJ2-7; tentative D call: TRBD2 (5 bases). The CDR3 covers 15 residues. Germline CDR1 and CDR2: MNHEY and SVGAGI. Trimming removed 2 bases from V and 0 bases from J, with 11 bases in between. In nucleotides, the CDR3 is TGTGCCAGCAGTTACGGCCCAGCGGACTCCTACGAGCAGTACTTC. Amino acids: CASSYGPADSYEQYF.

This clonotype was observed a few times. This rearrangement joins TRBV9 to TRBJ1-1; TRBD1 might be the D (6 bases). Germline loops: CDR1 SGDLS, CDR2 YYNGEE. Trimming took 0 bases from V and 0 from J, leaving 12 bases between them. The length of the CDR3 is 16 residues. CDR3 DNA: TGTGCCAGCAGCGTAGTTGCAGGGGATATGAACACTGAAGCTTTCTTT. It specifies CASSVVAGDMNTEAFF.

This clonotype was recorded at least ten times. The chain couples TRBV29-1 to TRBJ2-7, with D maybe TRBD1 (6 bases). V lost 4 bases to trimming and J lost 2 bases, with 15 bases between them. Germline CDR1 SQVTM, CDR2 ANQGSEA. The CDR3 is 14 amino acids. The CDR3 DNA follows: TGCAGCGTTGTTGACAGGCGAGCTACCTACGAGCAGTACTTC. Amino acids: CSVVDRRATYEQYF.

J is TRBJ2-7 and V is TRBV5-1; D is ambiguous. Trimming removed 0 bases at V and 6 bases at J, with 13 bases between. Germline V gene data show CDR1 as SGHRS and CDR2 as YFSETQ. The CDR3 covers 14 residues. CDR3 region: CASSLAIGFGEQYF. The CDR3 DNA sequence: TGCGCCAGCAGCTTGGCCATTGGGTTCGGCGAGCAGTACTTC.

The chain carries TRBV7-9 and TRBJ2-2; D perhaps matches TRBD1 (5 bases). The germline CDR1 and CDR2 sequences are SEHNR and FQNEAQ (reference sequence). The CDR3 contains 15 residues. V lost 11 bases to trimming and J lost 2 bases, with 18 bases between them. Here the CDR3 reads CASGQGTLNTGELFF. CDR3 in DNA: TGTGCCTCCGGGCAGGGCACCCTCAACACCGGGGAGCTGTTTTTT.

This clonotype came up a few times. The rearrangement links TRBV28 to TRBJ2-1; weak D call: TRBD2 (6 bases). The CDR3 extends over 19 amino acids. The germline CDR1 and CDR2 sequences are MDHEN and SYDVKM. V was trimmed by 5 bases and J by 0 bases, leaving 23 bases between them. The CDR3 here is CASSLPSDRDFSSYNEQFF. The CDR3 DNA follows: TGTGCCAGCAGTCTGCCGTCGGACCGGGACTTCAGCTCCTACAATGAGCAGTTCTTC. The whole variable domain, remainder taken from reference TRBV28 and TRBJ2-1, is DVKVTQSSRYLVKRTGEKVFLECVQDMDHENMFWYRQDPGLGLRLIYFSYDVKMKEKGDIPEGYSVSREKKERFSLILESASTNQTSMYLCASSLPSDRDFSSYNEQFFGPGTRLTVL.

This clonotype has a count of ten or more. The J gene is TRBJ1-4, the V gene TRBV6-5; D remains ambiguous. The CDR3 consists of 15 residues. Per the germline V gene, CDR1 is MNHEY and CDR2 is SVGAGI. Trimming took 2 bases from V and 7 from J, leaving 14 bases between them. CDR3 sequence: CASSYGVGRGEKLFF. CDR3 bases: TGTGCCAGCAGTTACGGGGTAGGGCGGGGTGAAAAACTGTTTTTT.

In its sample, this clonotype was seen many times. The CDR3 reads CATSDTDRRSKNIQYF. CDR3 coding DNA: TGTGCCACCAGTGATACGGACCGCCGGTCCAAAAACATTCAGTACTTC. The rearrangement joins TRBV24-1 to TRBJ2-4; D ambiguous. CDR1 is KGHDR and CDR2 is SFDVKD in the germline V gene. CDR3 size: 16 residues. The V end was cut by 3 bases, the J end by 2 bases, with 13 bases between.

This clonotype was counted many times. The CDR3, as DNA: TGTGCCAGCAGTGTGACATCGGGGAATCAGCCCCAGCATTTT. Its protein product is CASSVTSGNQPQHF. The chain carries TRBV27 and TRBJ1-5; no firm D call. Trimming stripped 5 bases from V and 4 bases from J, with 12 bases between. Germline V CDR1 and CDR2: MNHEY, SMNVEV (reference sequence). The CDR3 runs to 14 residues.

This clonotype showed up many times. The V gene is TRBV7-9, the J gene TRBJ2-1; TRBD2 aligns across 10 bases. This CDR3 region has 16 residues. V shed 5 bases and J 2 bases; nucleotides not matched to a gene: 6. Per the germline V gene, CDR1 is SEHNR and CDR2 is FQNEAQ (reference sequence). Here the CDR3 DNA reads TGTGCCAGCAGCCCGAGGACTAGCGGAACCTACAATGAGCAGTTCTTC. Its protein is CASSPRTSGTYNEQFF.

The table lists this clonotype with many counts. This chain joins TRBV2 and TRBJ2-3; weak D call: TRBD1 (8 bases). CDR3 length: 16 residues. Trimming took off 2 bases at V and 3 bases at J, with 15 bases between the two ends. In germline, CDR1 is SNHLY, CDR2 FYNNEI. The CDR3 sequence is CASSEQRDRSTDTQYF. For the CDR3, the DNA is TGTGCCAGCAGTGAACAGCGGGACAGGAGTACAGATACGCAGTATTTT.

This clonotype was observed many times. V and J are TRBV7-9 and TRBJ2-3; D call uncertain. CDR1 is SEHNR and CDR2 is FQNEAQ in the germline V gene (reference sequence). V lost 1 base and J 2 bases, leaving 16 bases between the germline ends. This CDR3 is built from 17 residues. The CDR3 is CASSLGVLNILTDTQYF. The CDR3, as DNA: TGTGCCAGCAGCTTAGGTGTCCTCAACATACTCACAGATACGCAGTATTTT.

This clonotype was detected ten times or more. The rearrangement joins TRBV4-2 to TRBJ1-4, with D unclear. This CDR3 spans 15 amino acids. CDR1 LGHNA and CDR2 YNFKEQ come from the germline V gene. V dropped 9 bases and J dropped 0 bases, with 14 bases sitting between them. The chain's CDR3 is CASRAPVSTNEKLFF. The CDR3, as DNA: TGTGCCAGTAGGGCGCCAGTGTCAACTAATGAAAAACTGTTTTTT.

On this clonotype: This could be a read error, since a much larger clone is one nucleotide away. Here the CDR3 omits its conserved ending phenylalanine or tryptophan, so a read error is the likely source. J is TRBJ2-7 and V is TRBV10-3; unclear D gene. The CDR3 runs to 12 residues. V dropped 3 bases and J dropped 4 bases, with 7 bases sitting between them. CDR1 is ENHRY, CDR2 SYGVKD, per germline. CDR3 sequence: CAISEVGYEQYS. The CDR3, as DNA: TGTGCCATCAGTGAAGTTGGTTACGAGCAGTACTCC.

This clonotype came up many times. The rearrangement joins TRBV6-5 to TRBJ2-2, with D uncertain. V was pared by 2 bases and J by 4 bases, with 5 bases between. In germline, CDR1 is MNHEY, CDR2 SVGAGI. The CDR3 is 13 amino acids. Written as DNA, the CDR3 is TGTGCCAGCAGTTACCGGACCACCGGGGAGCTGTTTTTT. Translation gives CASSYRTTGELFF.

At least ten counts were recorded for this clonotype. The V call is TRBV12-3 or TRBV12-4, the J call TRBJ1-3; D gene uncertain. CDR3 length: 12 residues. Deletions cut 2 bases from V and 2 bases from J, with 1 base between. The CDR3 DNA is TGTGCCAGCAGTTTAACTGGAAACACCATATATTTT. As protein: CASSLTGNTIYF.

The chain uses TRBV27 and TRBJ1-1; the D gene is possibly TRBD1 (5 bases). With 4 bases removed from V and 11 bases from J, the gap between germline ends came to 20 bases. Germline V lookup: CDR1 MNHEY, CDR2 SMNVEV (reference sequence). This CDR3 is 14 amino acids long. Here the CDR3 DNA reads TGTGCCAGCAGTTCTCTCGGAGATCCGGAGGGGGCTTTCTTT. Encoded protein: CASSSLGDPEGAFF.